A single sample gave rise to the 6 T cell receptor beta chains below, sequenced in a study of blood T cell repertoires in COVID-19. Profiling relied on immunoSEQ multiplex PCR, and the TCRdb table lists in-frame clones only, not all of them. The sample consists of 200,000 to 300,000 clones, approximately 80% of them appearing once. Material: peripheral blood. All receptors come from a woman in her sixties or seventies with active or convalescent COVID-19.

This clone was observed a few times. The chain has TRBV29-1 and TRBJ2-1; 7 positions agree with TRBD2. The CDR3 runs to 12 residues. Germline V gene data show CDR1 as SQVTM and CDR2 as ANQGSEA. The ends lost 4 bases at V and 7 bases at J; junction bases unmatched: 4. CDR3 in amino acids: CSVGDYGNEQFF. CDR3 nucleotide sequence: TGCAGCGTTGGGGACTACGGGAATGAGCAGTTCTTC.

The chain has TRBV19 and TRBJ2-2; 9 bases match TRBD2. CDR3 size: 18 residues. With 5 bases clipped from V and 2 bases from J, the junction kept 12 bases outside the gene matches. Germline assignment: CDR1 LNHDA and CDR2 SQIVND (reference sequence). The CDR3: CASSPHAGGVGNTGELFF. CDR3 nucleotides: TGTGCCAGTAGTCCACACGCGGGGGGGGTTGGAAACACCGGGGAGCTGTTTTTT.

The CDR3 region has the DNA TGTGCCAGCAGTCAATACGACAGGTTGTTAAGCAATCAGCCCCAGCATTTT. This sequence encodes CASSQYDRLLSNQPQHF. This rearrangement joins TRBV28 to TRBJ1-5; D perhaps matches TRBD1 (6 bases). Germline lookup yields CDR1 MDHEN and CDR2 SYDVKM. This CDR3 is 17 amino acids long. With 5 bases removed from V and 1 base from J, the gap between germline ends came to 18 bases.

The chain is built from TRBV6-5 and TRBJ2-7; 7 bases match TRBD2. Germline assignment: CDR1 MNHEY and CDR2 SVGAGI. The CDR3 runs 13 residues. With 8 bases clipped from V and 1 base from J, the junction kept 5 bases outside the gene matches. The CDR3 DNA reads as TGTGCCAGCCTAGCGGCAAGGTCCTACGAGCAGTACTTC. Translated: CASLAARSYEQYF.

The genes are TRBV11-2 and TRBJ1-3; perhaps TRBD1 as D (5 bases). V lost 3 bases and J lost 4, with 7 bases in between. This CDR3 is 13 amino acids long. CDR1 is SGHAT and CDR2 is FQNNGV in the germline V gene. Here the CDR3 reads CASSFRVGNTIYF. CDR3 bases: TGTGCCAGCAGCTTCAGGGTGGGAAACACCATATATTTT.

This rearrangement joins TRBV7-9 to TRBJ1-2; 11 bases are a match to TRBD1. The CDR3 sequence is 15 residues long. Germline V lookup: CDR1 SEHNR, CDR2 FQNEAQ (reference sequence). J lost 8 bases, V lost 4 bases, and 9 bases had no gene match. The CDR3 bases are TGTGCCAGCAGCTCCCCCGGGACAGGGGGAGAGGGCTACACCTTC. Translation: CASSSPGTGGEGYTF.